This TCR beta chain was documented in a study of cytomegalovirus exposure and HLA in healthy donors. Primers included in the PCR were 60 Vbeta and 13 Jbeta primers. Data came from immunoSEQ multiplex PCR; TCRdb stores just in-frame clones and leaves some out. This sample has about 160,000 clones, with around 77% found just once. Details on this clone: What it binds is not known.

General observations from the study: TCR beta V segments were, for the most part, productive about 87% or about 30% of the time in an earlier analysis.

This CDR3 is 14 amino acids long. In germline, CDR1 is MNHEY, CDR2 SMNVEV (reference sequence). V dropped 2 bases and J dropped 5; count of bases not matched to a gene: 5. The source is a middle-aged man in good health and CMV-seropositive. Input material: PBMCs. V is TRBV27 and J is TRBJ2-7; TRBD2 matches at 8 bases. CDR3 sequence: CASSLGGGGNEQYF. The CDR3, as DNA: TGTGCCAGCAGTTTAGGTGGCGGGGGGAACGAGCAGTACTTC.